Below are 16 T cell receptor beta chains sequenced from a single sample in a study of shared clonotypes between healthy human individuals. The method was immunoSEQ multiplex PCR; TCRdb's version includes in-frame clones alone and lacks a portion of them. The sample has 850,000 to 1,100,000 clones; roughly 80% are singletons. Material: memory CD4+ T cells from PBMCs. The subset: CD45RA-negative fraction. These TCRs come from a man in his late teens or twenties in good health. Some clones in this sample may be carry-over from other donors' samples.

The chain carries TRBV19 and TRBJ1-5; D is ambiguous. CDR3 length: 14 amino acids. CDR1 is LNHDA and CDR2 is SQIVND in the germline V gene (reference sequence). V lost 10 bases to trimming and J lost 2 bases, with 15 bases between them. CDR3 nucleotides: TGTGCCACCGCGGACGACTACCGCAATCAGCCCCAGCATTTT. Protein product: CATADDYRNQPQHF. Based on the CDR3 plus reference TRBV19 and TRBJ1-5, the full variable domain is DGGITQSPKYLFRKEGQNVTLSCEQNLNHDAMYWYRQDPGQGLRLIYYSQIVNDFQKGDIAEGYSVSREKKESFPLTVTSAQKNPTAFYLCATADDYRNQPQHFGDGTRLSIL.

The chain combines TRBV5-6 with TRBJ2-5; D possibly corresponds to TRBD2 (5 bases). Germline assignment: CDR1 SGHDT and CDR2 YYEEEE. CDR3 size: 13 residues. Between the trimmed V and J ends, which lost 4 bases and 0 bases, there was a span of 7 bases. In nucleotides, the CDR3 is TGTGCCAGCAGCCAGAGGGACCAAGAGACCCAGTACTTC. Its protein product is CASSQRDQETQYF.

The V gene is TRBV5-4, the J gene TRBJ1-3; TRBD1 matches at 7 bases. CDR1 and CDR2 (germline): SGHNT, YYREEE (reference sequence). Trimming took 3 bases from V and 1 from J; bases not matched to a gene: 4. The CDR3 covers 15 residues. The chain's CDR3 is CASSYLQGSGNTIYF. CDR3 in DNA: TGTGCCAGCAGCTACCTACAGGGGTCTGGAAACACCATATATTTT.

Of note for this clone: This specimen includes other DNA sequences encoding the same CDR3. The CDR3 DNA is TGCGCCAGCAGCTTGACAGGGGGGACCGAGCAGTACTTC. It specifies CASSLTGGTEQYF. V usage is TRBV5-1 and J usage is TRBJ2-7; TRBD1 matches 8 bases. V lost 1 base to trimming and J lost 6 bases; unmatched junction nucleotides: 3. Germline V gene sequence: CDR1 SGHRS, CDR2 YFSETQ. CDR3 size: 13 residues.

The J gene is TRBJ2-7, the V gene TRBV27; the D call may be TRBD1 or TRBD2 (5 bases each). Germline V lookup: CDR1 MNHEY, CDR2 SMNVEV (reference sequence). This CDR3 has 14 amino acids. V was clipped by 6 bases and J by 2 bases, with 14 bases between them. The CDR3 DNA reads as TGTGCCAGCAGCCTGCTTGGGGGAGCCTACGAGCAGTACTTC. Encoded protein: CASSLLGGAYEQYF.

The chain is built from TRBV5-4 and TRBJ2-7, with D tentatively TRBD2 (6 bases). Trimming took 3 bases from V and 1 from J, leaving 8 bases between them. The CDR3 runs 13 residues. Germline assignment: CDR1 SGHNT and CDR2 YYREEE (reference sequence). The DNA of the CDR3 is TGTGCCAGCAGCTCTGGGGGGTCCTACGAGCAGTACTTC. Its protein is CASSSGGSYEQYF.

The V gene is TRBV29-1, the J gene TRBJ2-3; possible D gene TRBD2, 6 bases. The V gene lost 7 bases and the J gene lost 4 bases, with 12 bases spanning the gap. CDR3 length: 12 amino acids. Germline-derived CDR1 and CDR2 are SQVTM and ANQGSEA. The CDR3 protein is CSGDFNSDTQYF. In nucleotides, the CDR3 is TGCAGCGGGGACTTCAACTCAGATACGCAGTATTTT.

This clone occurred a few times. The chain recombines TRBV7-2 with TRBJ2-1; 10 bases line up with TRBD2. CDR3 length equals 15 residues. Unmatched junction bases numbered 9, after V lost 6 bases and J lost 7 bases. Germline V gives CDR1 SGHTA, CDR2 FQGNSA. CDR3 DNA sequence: TGTGCCAGCAGAAATAGACTAGCGGGTGGGAATGAGCAGTTCTTC. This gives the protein CASRNRLAGGNEQFF.

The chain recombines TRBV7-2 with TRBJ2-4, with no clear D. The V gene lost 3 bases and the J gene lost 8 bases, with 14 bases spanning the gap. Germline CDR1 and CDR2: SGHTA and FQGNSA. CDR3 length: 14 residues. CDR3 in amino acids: CASSFGVNLDIQYF. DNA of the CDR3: TGTGCCAGCAGCTTTGGGGTAAATTTAGACATTCAGTACTTC.

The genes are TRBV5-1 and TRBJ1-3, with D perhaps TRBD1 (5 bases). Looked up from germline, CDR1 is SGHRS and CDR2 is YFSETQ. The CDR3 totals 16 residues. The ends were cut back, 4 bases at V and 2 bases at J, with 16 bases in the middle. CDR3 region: CASSEGSNRPGNTIYF. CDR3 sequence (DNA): TGCGCCAGCAGCGAGGGGAGCAACAGACCTGGAAACACCATATATTTT.

This CDR3 reads CASSPRGWGETQYF. The CDR3 DNA sequence: TGTGCCAGCAGCCCTCGGGGTTGGGGAGAGACCCAGTACTTC. The chain combines TRBV7-7 with TRBJ2-5, with TRBD2 as a possible D gene (5 bases). V was trimmed by 5 bases and J by 4 bases, leaving 14 bases between them. This CDR3 is built from 14 residues. The germline gives CDR1 SSHAT, CDR2 FNYEAQ (reference sequence).

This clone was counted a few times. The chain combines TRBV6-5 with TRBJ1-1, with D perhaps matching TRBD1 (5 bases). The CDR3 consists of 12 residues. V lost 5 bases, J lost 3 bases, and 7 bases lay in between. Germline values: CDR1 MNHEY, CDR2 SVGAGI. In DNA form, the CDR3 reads TGTGCCAGCAGTCCAGGGTACACTGAAGCTTTCTTT. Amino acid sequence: CASSPGYTEAFF.

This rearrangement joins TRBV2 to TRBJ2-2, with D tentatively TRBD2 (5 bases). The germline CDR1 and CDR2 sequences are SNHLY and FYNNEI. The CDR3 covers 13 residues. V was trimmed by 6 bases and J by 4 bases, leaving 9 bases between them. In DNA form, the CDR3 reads TGTGCCAGCAGAGGACTTATCACCGGGGAGCTGTTTTTT. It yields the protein CASRGLITGELFF. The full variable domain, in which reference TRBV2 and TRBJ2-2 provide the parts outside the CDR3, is EPEVTQTPSHQVTQMGQEVILRCVPISNHLYFYWYRQILGQKVEFLVSFYNNEISEKSEIFDDQFSVERPDGSNFTLKIRSTKLEDSAMYFCASRGLITGELFFGEGSRLTVL.

The CDR3 DNA reads TGTGCCAGTAGTCCACAACAGGGGCGCTACACCTTC. It specifies CASSPQQGRYTF. The V call is TRBV19, the J call TRBJ1-2; 7 bases align to TRBD1. The V gene's germline CDR1 is LNHDA and CDR2 SQIVND (reference sequence). There are 12 residues in the CDR3. The V gene end was trimmed by 5 bases and the J gene end by 9 bases; junction bases not matched to a gene: 6.

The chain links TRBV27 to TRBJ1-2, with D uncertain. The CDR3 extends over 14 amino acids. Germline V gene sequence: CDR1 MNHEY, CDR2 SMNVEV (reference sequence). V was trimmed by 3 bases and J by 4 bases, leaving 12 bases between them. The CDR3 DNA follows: TGTGCCAGCAGTTTTCGCGGAGGGAGCTATGGCTACACCTTC. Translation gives CASSFRGGSYGYTF.

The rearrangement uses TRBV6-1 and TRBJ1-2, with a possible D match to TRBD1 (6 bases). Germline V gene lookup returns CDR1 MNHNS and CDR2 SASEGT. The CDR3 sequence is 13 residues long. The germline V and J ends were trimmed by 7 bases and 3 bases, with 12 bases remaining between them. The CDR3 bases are TGTGCCAGCAAGCTAAACAGGGACTATGGCTACACCTTC. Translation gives CASKLNRDYGYTF.